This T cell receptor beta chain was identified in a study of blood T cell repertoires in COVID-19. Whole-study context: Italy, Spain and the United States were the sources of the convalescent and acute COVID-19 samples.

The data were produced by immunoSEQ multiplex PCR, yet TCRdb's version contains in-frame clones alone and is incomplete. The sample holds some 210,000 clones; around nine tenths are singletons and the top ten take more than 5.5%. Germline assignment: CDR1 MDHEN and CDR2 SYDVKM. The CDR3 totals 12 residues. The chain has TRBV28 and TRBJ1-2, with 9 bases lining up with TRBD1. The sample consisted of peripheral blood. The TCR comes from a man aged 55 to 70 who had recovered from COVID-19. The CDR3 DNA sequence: TGTGCTGCTCTACAGGGGGCAAAAGGCTACACCTTC. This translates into CAALQGAKGYTF.